The following is a T cell receptor beta chain sequence with its context. Generated by immunoSEQ multiplex PCR, the TCRdb table keeps only in-frame clones and is missing some. The sample includes some 240,000 clones, over 75% of them seen just once. The data are from a study of blood T cell repertoires in COVID-19. Study-wide context: T cells, B-cell-depleted T cells, or PBMCs provided the cDNA or gDNA that served as material.

The V gene's germline CDR1 is ENHRY and CDR2 SYGVKD. Trimming removed 0 bases from V and 4 bases from J, with 5 bases in between. CDR3 size: 13 residues. Sequencing was performed on peripheral blood. This rearrangement joins TRBV10-3 to TRBJ2-3, with no clear D. The TCR sequence derives from a human donor in a cohort sampled during active COVID-19. CDR3 sequence: CAISESMSDTQYF. The CDR3 DNA is TGTGCCATCAGTGAGTCTATGTCAGATACGCAGTATTTT.